This T cell receptor beta chain was recorded in a study of sequential checkpoint blockade in melanoma. Across the whole study: Arm A got nivolumab then ipilimumab; arm B the reverse, 1:1. TCRbeta immunosequencing was performed on DNA from 91 pretreatment melanoma tumor samples. Matched biopsies came pretreatment and at week 13 for 20 to 25 patients.

Specified treatment: randomized to nivolumab then ipilimumab (arm A) or the reverse (arm B). No patient had prior DNA-damaging chemotherapy. Profiling relied on immunoSEQ multiplex PCR, and the TCRdb table lists in-frame clones only, not all of them. The sample comprises roughly 8,400 clones, 20% to 25% of which are singletons, and more than 13% rests with the top ten. CDR3 length: 17 amino acids. CDR1 LNHDA and CDR2 SQIVND come from the germline V gene (reference sequence). V lost 5 bases, J lost 4 bases, and 6 bases stayed unmatched. Specimen: tumor tissue (inferred from file names), collected from a patient given nivolumab and ipilimumab in sequence. The chain carries TRBV19 and TRBJ2-6; 12 bases agree with TRBD1. The receptor was derived from a human donor with melanoma. The CDR3 sequence: CASSRGTGGAGANVLTF. The CDR3 DNA is TGTGCCAGTAGTCGAGGGACAGGGGGCGCCGGGGCCAACGTCCTGACTTTC.